Sequencing of this T cell receptor (beta chain) was carried out in a study of T cells after somatic rescue of genetic block. Clones were sequenced by immunoSEQ multiplex PCR, and TCRdb holds only the in-frame ones, with some missing. The sample has over 10,000 clones; 71% are singletons. This CDR3 has 13 amino acids. Germline V gene lookup returns CDR1 LGHNA and CDR2 YNFKEQ. With 4 bases clipped from V and 6 bases from J, the junction kept 6 bases outside the gene matches. The sample taken for sequencing was peripheral blood mononuclear cells (PBMCs). The receptor was derived from a boy aged 5-17 years. The chain recombines TRBV4-2 with TRBJ2-7; 7 nucleotides line up with TRBD1. The CDR3 region has the DNA TGTGCCAGCAGCCCATGGGACAGCCTCGAGCAGTACTTC. Amino acid sequence: CASSPWDSLEQYF.